This TCR beta chain was observed in a study of molecular identifiers for immune sequencing clone quantification. The wider study: Replicate runs used RNA from about 19,000 or 110,000 naive CD8 cells, which was split five ways into aliquots, and four of those aliquots were then sequenced.

Comments on this clonotype: Its antigen is not identified.

Study-wide results and limits: Clones exceeding 20 RNA copies carried over 97% of effector molecules but under 1% of naive-cell molecules. The sizes of highly expanded clones could be underestimated when identical TCR molecules share a barcode.

Germline assignment: CDR1 SGHDN and CDR2 FVKESK. The CDR3 runs to 15 residues. V lost 7 bases, J lost 2 bases, and 14 bases lay in between. Bulk TCR library preparation followed previously described methods with listed TCR primers. TCRdb used MiXCR to reprocess the PCR reads, holding one entry per CDR3 protein. Of 65,000 to 70,000 distinct CDR3 sequences in the sample, 15% to 20% were seen once. The sequenced sample consisted of naive CD8+ T cells from blood, with Jurkat cell RNA spiked in. The subset is: FACS-sorted CD8+CD4-CCR7+CD45RA+ naive T cells. The chain employs TRBV14 and TRBJ2-2; possible D gene TRBD2, 6 bases. The origin of this receptor is a human donor in good health. Some libraries in this study had Jurkat cell RNA spiked in. The chain's CDR3 is CASTRTGLNTGELFF. The CDR3 DNA reads TGTGCCAGCACCAGGACGGGACTTAACACCGGGGAGCTGTTTTTT.